Below are 22 T cell receptor beta chains sequenced from a single sample in a study of T cell changes during pregnancy in multiple sclerosis. The method was immunoSEQ multiplex PCR; TCRdb's version includes in-frame clones alone and lacks a portion of them. The sample has about 100,000 clones, roughly 92% seen once. The sequenced sample was peripheral blood, obtained in the third trimester of pregnancy. These receptors were obtained from a female donor in good health, enrolled as a control in a pregnancy study.

CDR3 protein: CASSERSDEQFF. In nucleotides, the CDR3 is TGTGCCAGCAGTGAACGGTCGGATGAGCAGTTCTTC. The chain couples TRBV6-1 to TRBJ2-1; no definite D call. V was clipped by 2 bases and J by 8 bases, with 7 bases between them. The CDR3 contains 12 residues. CDR1 is MNHNS and CDR2 is SASEGT in the germline V gene.

CDR3: CASSPGLFHYEQYF. In nucleotides, the CDR3 is TGTGCCAGCAGCCCGGGACTTTTTCATTACGAGCAGTACTTC. V is TRBV7-9 and J is TRBJ2-7; D perhaps matches TRBD2 (6 bases). Per germline, CDR1 SEHNR and CDR2 FQNEAQ (reference sequence). V lost 5 bases, J lost 4 bases, and 15 bases lay in between. The CDR3 runs to 14 residues.

V is TRBV4-3 and J is TRBJ2-7; D might be TRBD1 (5 bases). This CDR3 is 16 amino acids long. V was shortened by 0 bases and J by 0 bases, with 12 bases between the two germline ends. Germline V lookup: CDR1 LGHNA, CDR2 YSLEER. The CDR3 reads CASSQDSPGNSYEQYF. In DNA, the CDR3 is TGCGCCAGCAGCCAAGATAGTCCAGGGAACTCCTACGAGCAGTACTTC.

The chain links TRBV19 to TRBJ2-2; 8 bases are shared with TRBD1. This CDR3 has 14 amino acids. The V and J ends lost 9 bases and 1 base, in that order; junction bases with no gene match: 4. Germline lookup yields CDR1 LNHDA and CDR2 SQIVND (reference sequence). CDR3 sequence (DNA): TGTGCCAGCGGACAGGGTCAGAACACCGGGGAGCTGTTTTTT. Amino acids: CASGQGQNTGELFF.

The count of this clone is one. The chain links TRBV5-1 to TRBJ2-3; perhaps TRBD2 as D (5 bases). The V end was cut by 2 bases, the J end by 4 bases, with 11 bases between. Germline CDR1 reads SGHRS; CDR2 reads YFSETQ. This CDR3 has 14 residues. CDR3 region: CASSFGLAPDTQYF. CDR3 sequence (DNA): TGCGCCAGCAGCTTCGGACTGGCCCCAGATACGCAGTATTTT.

This chain links TRBV6-1 with TRBJ2-5; TRBD1 matches 8 bases. The trim removed 2 bases at V and 5 bases at J, leaving 4 bases unmatched. Per the germline V gene, CDR1 is MNHNS and CDR2 is SASEGT. This CDR3 is 14 amino acids long. As DNA, the CDR3 is TGTGCCAGCAGTGAACCGCGACAGGGGGAGACCCAGTACTTC. Its translation: CASSEPRQGETQYF.

The V call is TRBV7-9, the J call TRBJ1-4, with a possible D match to TRBD1 (6 bases). V shed 5 bases and J shed 3 bases, with 13 bases lying between them. Germline assignment: CDR1 SEHNR and CDR2 FQNEAQ (reference sequence). This CDR3 is built from 15 residues. The CDR3 loop is CASSPRTEANEKLFF. In nucleotides, the CDR3 is TGTGCCAGCAGCCCCCGGACAGAAGCTAATGAAAAACTGTTTTTT.

This chain uses TRBV7-9 with TRBJ2-6; no clear D. This CDR3 is 18 amino acids long. The germline CDR1 and CDR2 sequences are SEHNR and FQNEAQ (reference sequence). Deletions cut 1 base from V and 0 bases from J, with 13 bases between. This chain's CDR3 is CASSLGPASLSGANVLTF. CDR3 coding DNA: TGTGCCAGCAGCTTAGGTCCAGCGTCTCTCTCTGGGGCCAACGTCCTGACTTTC. Combining the CDR3 with reference TRBV7-9 and TRBJ2-6 gives the whole variable domain DTGVSQNPRHKITKRGQNVTFRCDPISEHNRLYWYRQTLGQGPEFLTYFQNEAQLEKSRLLSDRFSAERPKGSFSTLEIQRTEQGDSAMYLCASSLGPASLSGANVLTFGAGSRLTVL.

This sequence joins TRBV6-1 and TRBJ2-5; 9 bases are a match to TRBD2. The CDR3 is 14 amino acids. CDR1 and CDR2 (germline): MNHNS, SASEGT. The CDR3 nucleotides are TGTGCATCGGCTAGCGGGGAGGGTGAGGAGACCCAGTACTTC. This encodes CASASGEGEETQYF.

CDR3 residues: CASSSPQGPNTGELFF. The CDR3 bases are TGTGCCAGCAGCTCTCCTCAGGGGCCGAACACCGGGGAGCTGTTTTTT. J is TRBJ2-2 and V is TRBV11-2; D might be TRBD1 (6 bases). Germline loops: CDR1 SGHAT, CDR2 FQNNGV. Trimming took off 4 bases at V and 0 bases at J, with 12 bases between the two ends. This CDR3 spans 16 amino acids. The complete variable domain, with remaining parts taken from reference TRBV11-2 and TRBJ2-2, reads EAGVAQSPRYKIIEKRQSVAFWCNPISGHATLYWYQQILGQGPKLLIQFQNNGVVDDSQLPKDRFSAERLKGVDSTLKIQPAKLEDSAVYLCASSSPQGPNTGELFFGEGSRLTVL.

The chain joins TRBV4-1 to TRBJ2-2; 11 bases map to TRBD1. The CDR3 has 16 residues. Germline values: CDR1 MGHRA, CDR2 YSYEKL. The V segment lost 1 base and the J segment 7 bases; nucleotides outside the gene matches: 5. CDR3 nucleotide sequence: TGCGCCAGCAGCCAAGGCCCGGGACAGGGGGACGGGGAGCTGTTTTTT. Protein product: CASSQGPGQGDGELFF.

The gene calls are TRBV7-2 and TRBJ2-5; 8 positions agree with TRBD2. V dropped 5 bases and J dropped 2; count of bases not matched to a gene: 13. Looked up from germline, CDR1 is SGHTA and CDR2 is FQGNSA. CDR3 length: 17 residues. The CDR3 nucleotides are TGTGCCAGCAGCCCACGCGAGCGGGGGTTCTTGCAAGAGACCCAGTACTTC. Its protein product is CASSPRERGFLQETQYF.

The chain has TRBV19 and TRBJ2-2; D may be TRBD1 (5 bases). CDR1 is LNHDA, CDR2 SQIVND, per germline (reference sequence). This CDR3 region has 15 residues. Trimming pared 6 bases from V and 3 bases from J, leaving 14 bases between. The CDR3: CASRVGVSDTGELFF. The CDR3 nucleotides read TGTGCCAGTAGGGTAGGGGTTTCAGACACCGGGGAGCTGTTTTTT.

The chain employs TRBV4-3 and TRBJ2-1; 9 bases map to TRBD2. This CDR3 spans 18 amino acids. Trimming at V came to 1 base and at J to 3 bases, leaving 10 bases not matched to a gene. CDR1 is LGHNA and CDR2 is YSLEER in the germline V gene. CDR3 bases: TGCGCCAGCAGCCAAGCATTGGTGCGGGGGGGAAGCTACAATGAGCAGTTCTTC. As protein: CASSQALVRGGSYNEQFF.

This clone showed up just once. This chain connects TRBV7-8 to TRBJ1-1; 8 positions match TRBD1. The ends lost 4 bases at V and 3 bases at J; junction bases unmatched: 10. The CDR3 is made up of 16 amino acids. Germline CDR1 is SGHVS and CDR2 is FQNEAQ. CDR3 residues: CASSSRTGRGDTEAFF. In DNA, the CDR3 is TGTGCCAGCAGCTCCCGGACAGGGAGGGGGGACACTGAAGCTTTCTTT.

This clone was counted once. The chain carries TRBV7-8 and TRBJ2-7, with D uncertain. The CDR3 is 11 residues long. From germline, CDR1 is SGHVS and CDR2 FQNEAQ. V lost 6 bases to trimming and J lost 4 bases, with 7 bases between them. Written as DNA, the CDR3 is TGTGCCAGCAGGGCAGAATACGAGCAGTACTTC. This translates into CASRAEYEQYF. The complete variable domain, with remaining parts taken from reference TRBV7-8 and TRBJ2-7, reads GAGVSQSPRYKVAKRGQDVALRCDPISGHVSLFWYQQALGQGPEFLTYFQNEAQLDKSGLPSDRFFAERPEGSVSTLKIQRTQQEDSAVYLCASRAEYEQYFGPGTRLTVT.

The genes are TRBV4-2 and TRBJ2-1; 10 nucleotides line up with TRBD2. The CDR3 is 16 residues long. V was clipped by 1 base and J by 4 bases; unmatched bases: 4. In germline, CDR1 is LGHNA, CDR2 YNFKEQ. The chain's CDR3 is CASSQVASGGYNEQFF. As DNA, the CDR3 is TGTGCCAGCAGCCAAGTGGCTAGCGGGGGATACAATGAGCAGTTCTTC.

This chain uses TRBV9 with TRBJ1-2; D is ambiguous. Germline V gene data show CDR1 as SGDLS and CDR2 as YYNGEE. Between the trimmed V and J ends, which lost 7 bases and 6 bases, there was a span of 16 bases. This CDR3 has 13 residues. The CDR3 loop is CASGVNAGNGYTF. CDR3 bases: TGTGCCAGCGGGGTAAATGCGGGGAATGGCTACACCTTC.

The V and J genes are TRBV10-2 and TRBJ2-3, with 14 bases identical to TRBD2. The trim removed 7 bases at V and 4 bases at J, leaving 7 bases unmatched. There are 16 residues in the CDR3. CDR1 and CDR2 (germline): WSHSY, SAAADI. CDR3: CASKGGLAGGADTQYF. In DNA, the CDR3 is TGCGCCAGCAAGGGTGGACTAGCGGGGGGCGCAGATACGCAGTATTTT.

This chain links TRBV7-8 with TRBJ1-2; 9 positions match TRBD1. This CDR3 is built from 15 residues. The V gene end was trimmed by 3 bases and the J gene end by 6 bases; junction bases not matched to a gene: 8. Germline V gene data show CDR1 as SGHVS and CDR2 as FQNEAQ. The DNA of the CDR3 is TGTGCCAGCAGCTTTCTACCGGGACAGGGAAATGGCTACACCTTC. This encodes CASSFLPGQGNGYTF.

The chain joins TRBV18 to TRBJ2-7; D is ambiguous. CDR1 and CDR2 (germline): KGHSH, LQKENI. This CDR3 contains 14 residues. Deletions cut 2 bases from V and 0 bases from J, with 8 bases between. The CDR3: CASSPVTSSYEQYF. The CDR3 nucleotides read TGTGCCAGCTCACCAGTCACCAGCTCCTACGAGCAGTACTTC.

The CDR3 protein is CASSLDPGQPQETQYF. The CDR3 coding sequence is TGTGCCAGCAGCTTGGATCCGGGACAGCCACAAGAGACCCAGTACTTC. The chain recombines TRBV5-4 with TRBJ2-5, with 7 bases aligning to TRBD1. Per the germline V gene, CDR1 is SGHNT and CDR2 is YYREEE (reference sequence). CDR3 length: 16 residues. Unmatched junction bases numbered 7, after V lost 0 bases and J lost 2 bases.